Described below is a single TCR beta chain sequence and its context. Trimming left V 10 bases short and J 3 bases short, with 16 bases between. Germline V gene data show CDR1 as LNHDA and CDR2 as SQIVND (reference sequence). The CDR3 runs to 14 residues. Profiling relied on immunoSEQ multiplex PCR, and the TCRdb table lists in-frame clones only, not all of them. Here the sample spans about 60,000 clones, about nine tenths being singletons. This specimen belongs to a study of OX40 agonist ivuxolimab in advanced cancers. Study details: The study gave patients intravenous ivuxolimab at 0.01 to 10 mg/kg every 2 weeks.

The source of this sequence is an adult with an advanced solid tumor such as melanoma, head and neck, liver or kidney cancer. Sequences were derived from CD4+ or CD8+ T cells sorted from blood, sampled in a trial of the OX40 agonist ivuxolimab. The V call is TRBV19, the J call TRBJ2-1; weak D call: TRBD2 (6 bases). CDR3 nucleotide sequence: TGTGCCACTCGCAGGCGGGATTTCTACAATGAGCAGTTCTTC. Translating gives CATRRRDFYNEQFF.